A selection of T cell receptor beta chains follows, all from one sample in a study of a mutant IDH1 vaccine in newly diagnosed glioma. Some clones are missing from TCRdb's copy, which holds only in-frame ones; the method was immunoSEQ multiplex PCR. The sample carries about 64,000 clones, 65% to 85% recorded once. The antigens of these receptors remain unknown. Material: PBMCs, obtained from a glioma patient whose treatment included an IDH1 peptide vaccine. The receptor set was obtained from a woman aged 50 to 60 with glioma. Both conserved end residues are part of each CDR3. Fields, in order: clone size, J gene, V gene, D gene, CDR3 DNA, CDR3 protein. A D gene is named only where the DNA matches it firmly. Rows may omit the clone size; those that give it use once, few, many or a size class.

. | TRBJ1-1 | TRBV30 | . | TGTGCCTGGAGTGTAAGTGTCAGGGTTACTGAAGCTTTCTTT | CAWSVSVRVTEAFF
. | TRBJ1-5 | TRBV10-3 | . | TGTGCCATCAGTGGGGACGGAGCCAATCAGCCCCAGCATTTT | CAISGDGANQPQHF
. | TRBJ1-6 | TRBV9 | . | TGTGCCAGCAGCGCCCCCGGGACCGGGAATTCACCCCTCCACTTT | CASSAPGTGNSPLHF
. | TRBJ1-6 | TRBV4-3 | . | TGCGCCAGCAGCCAAGATATTGTTTCACCCCTCCACTTT | CASSQDIVSPLHF
. | TRBJ2-7 | TRBV6-1 | TRBD1 | TGTGCCGGGGGGACAGGGCCCTTTAAGGACGAGCAGTACTTC | CAGGTGPFKDEQYF
. | TRBJ1-5 | TRBV10-1 | . | TGCGCCAGCAGTGAGTCGGTCCGAGCCCTTAGGACCAATCAGCCCCAGCATTTT | CASSESVRALRTNQPQHF
once | TRBJ1-1 | TRBV2 | . | TGTGCCAGCATAAGGAGCGCCTTCTTGACTGAAGCTTTCTTT | CASIRSAFLTEAFF
. | TRBJ2-7 | TRBV6-1 | . | TGTGCCAGCAGTCGGATCCCCTACGAGCAGTACTTC | CASSRIPYEQYF
few | TRBJ2-1 | TRBV6-5 | . | TGTGCCAGCAGGACGGAGGGGGCCAATGAGCAGTTCTTC | CASRTEGANEQFF
few | TRBJ2-2 | TRBV9 | TRBD2 | TGTGCCAGCAGCGTTGGGACTAGCGGAAACACCGGGGAGCTGTTTTTT | CASSVGTSGNTGELFF
. | TRBJ2-1 | TRBV15 | . | TGTGCCACCAGCAGCTTTCCGCCAGAAAATAGCTACAATGAGCAGTTCTTC | CATSSFPPENSYNEQFF
. | TRBJ1-1 | TRBV14 | TRBD1 | TGTGCCAGCAGCCGCGGGGCAGGGGGCGCGACTGAAGCTTTCTTT | CASSRGAGGATEAFF
once | TRBJ2-5 | TRBV9 | . | TGTGCCAGCAGCGTAGCGTCCAGGGGGAGGCAAGAGACCCAGTACTTC | CASSVASRGRQETQYF
. | TRBJ2-3 | TRBV6-5 | TRBD2 | TGTGCCAGCAGTCGGACTAGCGGGGGCACAGATACGCAGTATTTT | CASSRTSGGTDTQYF
. | TRBJ1-2 | TRBV6-5 | . | TGTGCCAGCAGTTACGGCACTAACTACACCTTC | CASSYGTNYTF
. | TRBJ1-6 | TRBV19 | . | TGTGCCAGTAGTCTGACAGACCGATATGGTTCACCCCTCCACTTT | CASSLTDRYGSPLHF
. | TRBJ2-7 | TRBV5-1 | TRBD1 | TGCGCCAGCAGCTCCTTGCCGTCAGGGGGCACCTACGAGCAGTACTTC | CASSSLPSGGTYEQYF
. | TRBJ1-6 | TRBV5-6 | . | TGTGCCAGCAGCTTCGGGGCGGGGGGGTTCACCTATAATTCACCCCTCCACTTT | CASSFGAGGFTYNSPLHF
. | TRBJ2-2 | TRBV11-3 | . | TGTGCCAGCAGCGGTGGGGCCTACGGGGAGCTGTTTTTT | CASSGGAYGELFF
. | TRBJ2-5 | TRBV5-1 | TRBD2 | TGCGCCAGCAGCAAGCGGGGGGGCCAAGAGACCCAGTACTTC | CASSKRGGQETQYF
. | TRBJ2-1 | TRBV7-2 | . | TGTGCCAGCAGCTTATCGGGGAGAGGGGGGGCGGTTGAGCAGTTCTTC | CASSLSGRGGAVEQFF
. | TRBJ1-2 | TRBV19 | TRBD1 | TGTGCCAGTAGTTCCCTCGGGACAGGGGGCGGCTATGGCTACACCTTC | CASSSLGTGGGYGYTF